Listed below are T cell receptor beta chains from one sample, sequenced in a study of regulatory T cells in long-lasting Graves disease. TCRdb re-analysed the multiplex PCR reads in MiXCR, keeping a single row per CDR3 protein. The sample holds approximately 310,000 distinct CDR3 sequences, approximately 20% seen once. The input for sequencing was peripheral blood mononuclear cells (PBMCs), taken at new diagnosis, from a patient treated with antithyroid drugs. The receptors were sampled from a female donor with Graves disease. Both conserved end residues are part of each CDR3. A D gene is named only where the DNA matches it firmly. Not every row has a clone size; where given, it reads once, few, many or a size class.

CDR3 protein: CASSPPRSGGDEQYF
CDR3 DNA: TGTGCCAGCTCACCACCACGTAGCGGGGGTGACGAGCAGTACTTC
J gene: TRBJ2-7
clone size: -
V gene: TRBV18
D gene: TRBD2

CDR3 protein: CASSLAGVETQYF
CDR3 DNA: TGCGCCAGCAGCTTGGCAGGGGTTGAGACCCAGTACTTC
J gene: TRBJ2-5
clone size: many
V gene: TRBV12-3/TRBV12-4
D gene: -

CDR3 protein: CASSLGASTTMVF
CDR3 DNA: TGTGCCAGCAGCCTAGGGGCCTCAACCACTATGGTCTTC
J gene: TRBJ2-1
clone size: -
V gene: TRBV11-3
D gene: -

CDR3 protein: CASSLTSGRLFF
CDR3 DNA: TGTGCCAGCAGTCTTACTAGCGGGAGACTGTTCTTC
J gene: TRBJ2-1
clone size: many
V gene: TRBV2
D gene: TRBD2

CDR3 protein: CASSLGGTRNTEAFF
CDR3 DNA: TGCGCCAGCAGCTTGGGGGGGACAAGGAACACTGAAGCTTTCTTT
J gene: TRBJ1-1
clone size: -
V gene: TRBV5-1
D gene: -

CDR3 protein: CSGGRGQETQYF
CDR3 DNA: TGCAGCGGGGGCCGAGGACAAGAGACCCAGTACTTC
J gene: TRBJ2-5
clone size: few
V gene: TRBV20-1
D gene: -

CDR3 protein: CSARMGETQYF
CDR3 DNA: TGCAGTGCTAGGATGGGGGAGACCCAGTACTTC
J gene: TRBJ2-5
clone size: many
V gene: TRBV20-1
D gene: -

CDR3 protein: CASNLGGTTYNEQFF
CDR3 DNA: TGTGCCAGCAACCTCGGAGGGACTACTTACAATGAGCAGTTCTTC
J gene: TRBJ2-1
clone size: many
V gene: TRBV28
D gene: TRBD2

CDR3 protein: CAWRRTTSSYNEQFF
CDR3 DNA: TGTGCCTGGCGACGGACAACTAGCTCCTACAATGAGCAGTTCTTC
J gene: TRBJ2-1
clone size: -
V gene: TRBV30
D gene: -

CDR3 protein: CASRLRSGYLGNTIYF
CDR3 DNA: TGCGCCAGCAGGCTGCGTTCCGGTTATTTAGGAAACACCATATATTTT
J gene: TRBJ1-3
clone size: -
V gene: TRBV5-1
D gene: -

CDR3 protein: CASSGDSDEQYF
CDR3 DNA: TGTGCCAGCAGTGGAGACTCGGACGAGCAGTACTTC
J gene: TRBJ2-7
clone size: few
V gene: TRBV25-1
D gene: -

CDR3 protein: CASSQLKARTNYGYTF
CDR3 DNA: TGTGCCAGCAGCCAACTTAAAGCGAGAACTAACTATGGCTACACCTTC
J gene: TRBJ1-2
clone size: many
V gene: TRBV3-1
D gene: -

CDR3 protein: CASDRDRGGGYTF
CDR3 DNA: TGTGCCAGCGACCGGGACCGTGGCGGTGGCTACACCTTC
J gene: TRBJ1-2
clone size: -
V gene: TRBV2
D gene: -

CDR3 protein: CASSSTGQGSYEQYF
CDR3 DNA: TGTGCCAGCAGCTCGACGGGGCAGGGGAGCTACGAGCAGTACTTC
J gene: TRBJ2-7
clone size: -
V gene: TRBV7-3
D gene: -

CDR3 protein: CASNLVSGSYEQYF
CDR3 DNA: TGCGCCAGCAACTTGGTTAGCGGGAGCTACGAGCAGTACTTC
J gene: TRBJ2-7
clone size: few
V gene: TRBV5-1
D gene: TRBD2

CDR3 protein: CASSDGLGPQFF
CDR3 DNA: TGTGCCAGCAGTGATGGGCTCGGACCGCAGTTCTTC
J gene: TRBJ2-1
clone size: many
V gene: TRBV25-1
D gene: -

CDR3 protein: CASSSRRLGQAPRDEQFF
CDR3 DNA: TGTGCCAGCAGCTCCAGACGCCTGGGACAGGCTCCCAGGGATGAGCAGTTCTTC
J gene: TRBJ2-1
clone size: many
V gene: TRBV11-2
D gene: TRBD1

CDR3 protein: CAWARSANVLTF
CDR3 DNA: TGTGCCTGGGCCAGGTCGGCCAACGTCCTGACTTTC
J gene: TRBJ2-6
clone size: many
V gene: TRBV30
D gene: -

CDR3 protein: CASGRAGPGELFF
CDR3 DNA: TGTGCCAGCGGGAGGGCCGGGCCCGGGGAGCTGTTTTTT
J gene: TRBJ2-2
clone size: few
V gene: TRBV9
D gene: TRBD2

CDR3 protein: CASTHGSNEQFF
CDR3 DNA: TGTGCCAGTACCCACGGGAGTAATGAGCAGTTCTTC
J gene: TRBJ2-1
clone size: -
V gene: TRBV19
D gene: -

CDR3 protein: CSAREGATEAFF
CDR3 DNA: TGCAGTGCTAGAGAGGGAGCCACTGAAGCTTTCTTT
J gene: TRBJ1-1
clone size: many
V gene: TRBV20-1
D gene: -

CDR3 protein: CSARDLFTGLHPGELFF
CDR3 DNA: TGCAGTGCTAGAGATCTTTTTACGGGACTACATCCCGGGGAGCTGTTTTTT
J gene: TRBJ2-2
clone size: -
V gene: TRBV20-1
D gene: TRBD2

CDR3 protein: CASSEDRRIPADYGYTF
CDR3 DNA: TGTGCCAGCAGCGAAGATCGAAGAATACCCGCGGACTATGGCTACACCTTC
J gene: TRBJ1-2
clone size: many
V gene: TRBV6-1
D gene: -

CDR3 protein: CSVGGLAEIYNEQFF
CDR3 DNA: TGCAGCGTTGGCGGACTAGCGGAGATCTACAATGAGCAGTTCTTC
J gene: TRBJ2-1
clone size: many
V gene: TRBV29-1
D gene: TRBD2

CDR3 protein: CATSVPGQGWQETQYF
CDR3 DNA: TGTGCCACCAGTGTTCCGGGACAGGGGTGGCAAGAGACCCAGTACTTC
J gene: TRBJ2-5
clone size: -
V gene: TRBV24-1
D gene: TRBD1

CDR3 protein: CAWSSRVSEKLFF
CDR3 DNA: TGTGCCTGGAGTAGCAGGGTCAGTGAAAAACTGTTTTTT
J gene: TRBJ1-4
clone size: many
V gene: TRBV30
D gene: -

CDR3 protein: CASRGSGGGETQYF
CDR3 DNA: TGTGCCAGCCGGGGGTCAGGGGGCGGAGAGACCCAGTACTTC
J gene: TRBJ2-5
clone size: -
V gene: TRBV12-3/TRBV12-4
D gene: TRBD1

CDR3 protein: CASSPSGGATPLTYEQYF
CDR3 DNA: TGTGCCAGCAGCCCGTCGGGGGGTGCGACCCCTTTAACCTACGAGCAGTACTTC
J gene: TRBJ2-7
clone size: few
V gene: TRBV7-2
D gene: TRBD2

CDR3 protein: CSARGPGGLALGKTQYF
CDR3 DNA: TGCAGTGCTAGAGGCCCCGGGGGACTAGCTTTGGGAAAGACCCAGTACTTC
J gene: TRBJ2-5
clone size: few
V gene: TRBV20-1
D gene: TRBD2

CDR3 protein: CASSRKQGATNEKLFF
CDR3 DNA: TGTGCCAGCAGCAGGAAACAGGGGGCAACTAATGAAAAACTGTTTTTT
J gene: TRBJ1-4
clone size: many
V gene: TRBV6-1
D gene: TRBD1

CDR3 protein: CATSGGSPANVKETQYF
CDR3 DNA: TGTGCCACCAGTGGTGGGTCTCCAGCTAACGTCAAGGAGACCCAGTACTTC
J gene: TRBJ2-5
clone size: many
V gene: TRBV24-1
D gene: -

CDR3 protein: CAWSGLDLGPQFF
CDR3 DNA: TGTGCCTGGAGTGGCCTAGACCTGGGCCCTCAGTTCTTC
J gene: TRBJ2-1
clone size: many
V gene: TRBV30
D gene: -

CDR3 protein: CASTADESRETQYF
CDR3 DNA: TGTGCCAGCACCGCGGACGAAAGTCGGGAGACCCAGTACTTC
J gene: TRBJ2-5
clone size: many
V gene: TRBV28
D gene: -

CDR3 protein: CASSQTSGSALETQYF
CDR3 DNA: TGTGCCAGCAGCCAAACTAGCGGGAGCGCTCTTGAGACCCAGTACTTC
J gene: TRBJ2-5
clone size: many
V gene: TRBV12-3/TRBV12-4
D gene: TRBD2

CDR3 protein: CSGGWGAGGTEAFF
CDR3 DNA: TGCAGCGGGGGGTGGGGGGCCGGGGGCACTGAAGCTTTCTTT
J gene: TRBJ1-1
clone size: few
V gene: TRBV29-1
D gene: -

CDR3 protein: CASSLSGVNGYTF
CDR3 DNA: TGTGCCAGCAGCTTATCGGGGGTAAATGGCTACACCTTC
J gene: TRBJ1-2
clone size: -
V gene: TRBV11-2
D gene: -

CDR3 protein: CASSPFGGTYEQYF
CDR3 DNA: TGCGCCAGCAGCCCGTTCGGGGGGACCTACGAGCAGTACTTC
J gene: TRBJ2-7
clone size: -
V gene: TRBV5-1
D gene: TRBD2

CDR3 protein: CASRPRGDSGAFF
CDR3 DNA: TGTGCCAGCAGGCCCCGGGGCGATTCAGGAGCTTTCTTT
J gene: TRBJ1-1
clone size: many
V gene: TRBV2
D gene: -

CDR3 protein: CASHYSNGRGSGARSTDTQYF
CDR3 DNA: TGTGCCAGCCATTATAGCAATGGCCGCGGATCAGGGGCCCGAAGCACAGATACGCAGTATTTT
J gene: TRBJ2-3
clone size: many
V gene: TRBV6-1
D gene: -

CDR3 protein: CASSVDPGNEQYF
CDR3 DNA: TGTGCCAGCAGCGTAGATCCCGGGAACGAGCAGTACTTC
J gene: TRBJ2-7
clone size: -
V gene: TRBV9
D gene: -

CDR3 protein: CASSQSGTGELFF
CDR3 DNA: TGTGCCAGCAGCCAGAGCGGCACCGGGGAGCTGTTTTTT
J gene: TRBJ2-2
clone size: few
V gene: TRBV5-4
D gene: -

CDR3 protein: CASSDWPNTEAFF
CDR3 DNA: TGTGCCAGCAGTGATTGGCCGAACACTGAAGCTTTCTTT
J gene: TRBJ1-1
clone size: -
V gene: TRBV2
D gene: -

CDR3 protein: CASSPIAPGVEQYF
CDR3 DNA: TGTGCCAGCAGCCCCATTGCCCCCGGGGTCGAGCAGTACTTC
J gene: TRBJ2-7
clone size: many
V gene: TRBV27
D gene: -

CDR3 protein: CASSLEVREVRQPQHF
CDR3 DNA: TGTGCCAGCAGCTTAGAGGTCAGGGAGGTCCGGCAGCCCCAGCATTTT
J gene: TRBJ1-5
clone size: -
V gene: TRBV7-8
D gene: -

CDR3 protein: CASSRGVEQFF
CDR3 DNA: TGTGCCAGCTCAAGGGGGGTTGAGCAGTTCTTC
J gene: TRBJ2-1
clone size: many
V gene: TRBV18
D gene: -

CDR3 protein: CASSLKDTNYGYTF
CDR3 DNA: TGTGCCAGCAGCCTAAAAGATACTAACTATGGCTACACCTTC
J gene: TRBJ1-2
clone size: many
V gene: TRBV6-1
D gene: -

CDR3 protein: CAWSVLAGGPRNTQYF
CDR3 DNA: TGTGCCTGGAGTGTACTAGCGGGAGGGCCTCGGAATACGCAGTATTTT
J gene: TRBJ2-3
clone size: -
V gene: TRBV30
D gene: TRBD2

CDR3 protein: CASSGQGGLGPQHF
CDR3 DNA: TGTGCCAGTAGTGGGCAGGGGGGTCTTGGGCCCCAGCATTTT
J gene: TRBJ1-5
clone size: -
V gene: TRBV19
D gene: TRBD1

CDR3 protein: CASTPRTGATYEQYF
CDR3 DNA: TGTGCCAGCACCCCCCGGACAGGGGCAACCTACGAGCAGTACTTC
J gene: TRBJ2-7
clone size: many
V gene: TRBV2
D gene: TRBD1

CDR3 protein: CASSSRFSGGIGTQYF
CDR3 DNA: TGTGCCAGCAGCTCGCGCTTTTCAGGGGGCATCGGGACCCAGTACTTC
J gene: TRBJ2-5
clone size: many
V gene: TRBV7-6
D gene: TRBD1

CDR3 protein: CASSPGLAGELQETQYF
CDR3 DNA: TGTGCCAGCAGCCCCGGACTAGCGGGAGAGCTACAAGAGACCCAGTACTTC
J gene: TRBJ2-5
clone size: -
V gene: TRBV5-4
D gene: TRBD2

CDR3 protein: CASSQGRAGTEAEAFF
CDR3 DNA: TGCGCCAGCAGCCAAGGTCGGGCCGGGACGGAGGCTGAAGCTTTCTTT
J gene: TRBJ1-1
clone size: -
V gene: TRBV4-1
D gene: -

CDR3 protein: CASSPFAYSSYEQYF
CDR3 DNA: TGTGCCAGTAGTCCGTTTGCTTATAGCTCCTACGAGCAGTACTTC
J gene: TRBJ2-7
clone size: many
V gene: TRBV19
D gene: -

CDR3 protein: CAWSKEGSYTDTQYF
CDR3 DNA: TGTGCCTGGAGCAAGGAGGGAAGCTACACAGATACGCAGTATTTT
J gene: TRBJ2-3
clone size: many
V gene: TRBV30
D gene: -

CDR3 protein: CASSSGPWTEAFF
CDR3 DNA: TGCGCCAGCAGCTCCGGTCCGTGGACTGAAGCTTTCTTT
J gene: TRBJ1-1
clone size: few
V gene: TRBV4-1
D gene: -

CDR3 protein: CASSSRLAGAEAFF
CDR3 DNA: TGTGCCAGCAGTTCCAGACTCGCTGGCGCTGAAGCTTTCTTT
J gene: TRBJ1-1
clone size: many
V gene: TRBV12-3/TRBV12-4
D gene: -

CDR3 protein: CGAYLRDTQYF
CDR3 DNA: TGCGGCGCCTACCTGCGGGATACGCAGTATTTT
J gene: TRBJ2-3
clone size: -
V gene: TRBV29-1
D gene: -

CDR3 protein: CASSPDLGANIQYF
CDR3 DNA: TGTGCCAGCAGTCCCGACCTAGGGGCAAACATTCAGTACTTC
J gene: TRBJ2-4
clone size: many
V gene: TRBV28
D gene: -

CDR3 protein: CASSPRLAGGYNEQFF
CDR3 DNA: TGTGCCAGCAGCCCCAGACTAGCGGGAGGTTACAATGAGCAGTTCTTC
J gene: TRBJ2-1
clone size: many
V gene: TRBV28
D gene: TRBD2